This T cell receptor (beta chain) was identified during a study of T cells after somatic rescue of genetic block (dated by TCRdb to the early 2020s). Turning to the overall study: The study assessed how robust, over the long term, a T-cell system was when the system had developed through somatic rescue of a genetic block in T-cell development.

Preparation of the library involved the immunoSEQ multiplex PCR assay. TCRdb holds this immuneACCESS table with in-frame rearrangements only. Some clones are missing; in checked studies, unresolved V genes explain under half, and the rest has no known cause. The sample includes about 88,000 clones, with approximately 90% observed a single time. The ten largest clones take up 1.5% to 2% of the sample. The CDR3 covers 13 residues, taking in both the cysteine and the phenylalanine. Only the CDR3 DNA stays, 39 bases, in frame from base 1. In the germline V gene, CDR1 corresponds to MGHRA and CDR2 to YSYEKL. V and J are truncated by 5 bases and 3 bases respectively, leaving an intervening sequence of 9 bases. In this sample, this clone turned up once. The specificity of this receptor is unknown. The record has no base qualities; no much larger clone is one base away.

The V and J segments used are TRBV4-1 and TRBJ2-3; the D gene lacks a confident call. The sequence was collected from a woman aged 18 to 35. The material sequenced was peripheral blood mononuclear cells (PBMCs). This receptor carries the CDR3 CASSARITDTQYF. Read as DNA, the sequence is TGCGCCAGCAGCGCACGCATAACAGATACGCAGTATTTT.